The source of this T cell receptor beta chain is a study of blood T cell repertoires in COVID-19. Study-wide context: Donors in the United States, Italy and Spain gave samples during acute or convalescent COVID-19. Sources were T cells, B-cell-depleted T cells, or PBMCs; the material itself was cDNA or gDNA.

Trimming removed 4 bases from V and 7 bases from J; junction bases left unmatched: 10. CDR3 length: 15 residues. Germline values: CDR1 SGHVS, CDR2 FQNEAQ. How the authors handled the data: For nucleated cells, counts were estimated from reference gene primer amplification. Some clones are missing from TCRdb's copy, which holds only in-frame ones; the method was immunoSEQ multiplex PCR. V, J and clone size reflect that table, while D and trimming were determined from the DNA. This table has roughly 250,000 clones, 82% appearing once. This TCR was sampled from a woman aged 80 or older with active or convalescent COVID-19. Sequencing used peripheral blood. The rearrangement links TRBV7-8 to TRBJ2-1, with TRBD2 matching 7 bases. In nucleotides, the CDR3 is TGTGCCAGCAGCTCACGCGGCGGGGGAATGAATGAGCAGTTCTTC. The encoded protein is CASSSRGGGMNEQFF.